The clone carrying this T cell receptor beta chain was seen more than once but under ten times. Repertoires were generated with immunoSEQ multiplex PCR, while TCRdb's copy carries only in-frame clones and drops some. The table records approximately 110,000 clones, roughly 82% of them present only once. This specimen belongs to a study of T cell responses to AZD1222 COVID-19 vaccine. J lost 8 bases, V lost 5 bases, and 5 bases had no gene match. Per the germline V gene, CDR1 is MNHEY and CDR2 is SVGEGT. The CDR3 is 14 amino acids. The specimen was peripheral blood, collected on day 0 of AZD1222 vaccination. The V and J genes are TRBV6-2 or TRBV6-3 and TRBJ2-1; 11 nucleotides agree with TRBD2. The receptor comes from an adult in good health. CDR3 in amino acids: CASSASGGSDEQFF. CDR3 in DNA: TGTGCCAGCAGTGCTAGCGGGGGGAGCGATGAGCAGTTCTTC.